The text below deals with one T cell receptor (beta chain). Looked up from germline, CDR1 is MGHRA and CDR2 is YSYEKL. Trimming took 2 bases from V and 1 from J; bases not matched to a gene: 0. The CDR3 spans 14 residues. The data were obtained in a study of blood T cell repertoires in COVID-19. On the study more broadly: Samples representing acute and convalescent COVID-19 were sourced from the United States, Italy and Spain. In each case, the material was cDNA or gDNA derived from T cells, B-cell-depleted T cells, or PBMCs.

Original data processing: Counts of nucleated cells, estimated from reference gene primer amplification, were obtained. Libraries were prepared by immunoSEQ multiplex PCR; TCRdb keeps only in-frame clonotypes and omits some of them. The V and J calls and clone size were taken over from that table, and D and trimming were inferred from the DNA. The repertoire holds tens of thousands of clones, with roughly four fifths as singletons. J is TRBJ2-7 and V is TRBV4-1, with 9 bases matching TRBD2. The receptor comes from a human donor in a cohort sampled during active COVID-19. Sequenced input: peripheral blood. The CDR3 here is CASSQLAGSYEQYF. CDR3 nucleotide sequence: TGCGCCAGCAGCCAACTAGCGGGGTCCTACGAGCAGTACTTC.